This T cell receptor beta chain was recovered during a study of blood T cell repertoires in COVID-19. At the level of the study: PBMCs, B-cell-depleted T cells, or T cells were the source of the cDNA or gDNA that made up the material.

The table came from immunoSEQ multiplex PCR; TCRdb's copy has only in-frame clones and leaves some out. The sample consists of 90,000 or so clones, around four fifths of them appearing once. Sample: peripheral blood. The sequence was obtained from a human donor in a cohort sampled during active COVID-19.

CDR3 nucleotides: TGTGCCAGCAGCTTAGCCGGGACAGCTCTCAATACGCAGTATTTT. Its protein product is CASSLAGTALNTQYF. The rearrangement joins TRBV7-9 to TRBJ2-3, with TRBD1 matching 7 bases. After removal of 0 bases from V and 7 bases from J, the junction contained 7 bases not matched to a gene. This CDR3 region has 15 residues. Germline CDR1 and CDR2: SEHNR and FQNEAQ (reference sequence). Using reference TRBV7-9 and TRBJ2-3 for the parts outside the CDR3, the full variable domain is DTGVSQNPRHKITKRGQNVTFRCDPISEHNRLYWYRQTLGQGPEFLTYFQNEAQLEKSRLLSDRFSAERPKGSFSTLEIQRTEQGDSAMYLCASSLAGTALNTQYFGPGTRLTVL.